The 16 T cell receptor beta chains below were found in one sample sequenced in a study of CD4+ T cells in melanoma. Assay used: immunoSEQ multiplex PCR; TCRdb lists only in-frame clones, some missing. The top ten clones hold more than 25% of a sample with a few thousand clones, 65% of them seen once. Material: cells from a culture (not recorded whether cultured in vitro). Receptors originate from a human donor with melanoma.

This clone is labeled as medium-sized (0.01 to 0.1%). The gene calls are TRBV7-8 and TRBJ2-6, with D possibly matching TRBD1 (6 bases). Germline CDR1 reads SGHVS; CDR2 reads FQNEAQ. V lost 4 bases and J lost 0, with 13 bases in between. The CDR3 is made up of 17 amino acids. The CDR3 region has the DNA TGTGCCAGCAGCTACAGGGTCATTGTCTCTGGGGCCAACGTCCTGACTTTC. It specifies CASSYRVIVSGANVLTF.

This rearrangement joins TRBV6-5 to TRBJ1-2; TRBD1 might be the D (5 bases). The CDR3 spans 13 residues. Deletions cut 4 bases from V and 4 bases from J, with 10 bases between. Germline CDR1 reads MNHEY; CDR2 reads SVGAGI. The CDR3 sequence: CASSSAGFYGYTF. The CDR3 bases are TGTGCCAGCAGTTCTGCAGGGTTCTATGGCTACACCTTC.

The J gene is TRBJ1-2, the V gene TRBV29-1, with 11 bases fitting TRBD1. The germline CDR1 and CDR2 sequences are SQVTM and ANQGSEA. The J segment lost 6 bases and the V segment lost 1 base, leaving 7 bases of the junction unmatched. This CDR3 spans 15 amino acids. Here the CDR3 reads CSVEVGTGGRNGYTF. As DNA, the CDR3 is TGCAGCGTTGAAGTTGGGACAGGGGGGCGTAATGGCTACACCTTC. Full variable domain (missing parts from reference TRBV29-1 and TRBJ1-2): SAVISQKPSRDICQRGTSLTIQCQVDSQVTMMFWYRQQPGQSLTLIATANQGSEATYESGFVIDKFPISRPNLTFSTLTVSNMSPEDSSIYLCSVEVGTGGRNGYTFGSGTRLTVV.

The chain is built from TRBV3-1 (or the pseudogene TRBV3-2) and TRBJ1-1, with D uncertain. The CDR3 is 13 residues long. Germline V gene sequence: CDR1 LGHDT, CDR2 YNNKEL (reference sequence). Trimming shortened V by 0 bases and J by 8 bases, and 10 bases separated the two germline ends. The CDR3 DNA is TGTGCCAGCAGCCAAGATTTTTTAGAAGAAGCTTTCTTT. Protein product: CASSQDFLEEAFF.

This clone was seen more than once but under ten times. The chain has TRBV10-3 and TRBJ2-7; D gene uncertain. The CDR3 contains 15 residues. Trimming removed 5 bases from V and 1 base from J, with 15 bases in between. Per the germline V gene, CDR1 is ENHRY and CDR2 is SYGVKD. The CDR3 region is CAISLEPDKSYEQYF. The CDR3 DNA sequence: TGTGCCATCAGTTTGGAGCCAGATAAGTCCTACGAGCAGTACTTC.

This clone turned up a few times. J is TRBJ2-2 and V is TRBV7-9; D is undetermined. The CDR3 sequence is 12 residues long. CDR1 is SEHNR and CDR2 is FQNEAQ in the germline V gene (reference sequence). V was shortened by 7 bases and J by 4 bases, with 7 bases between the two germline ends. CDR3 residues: CASTWGTGELFF. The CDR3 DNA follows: TGTGCCAGCACCTGGGGCACCGGGGAGCTGTTTTTT.

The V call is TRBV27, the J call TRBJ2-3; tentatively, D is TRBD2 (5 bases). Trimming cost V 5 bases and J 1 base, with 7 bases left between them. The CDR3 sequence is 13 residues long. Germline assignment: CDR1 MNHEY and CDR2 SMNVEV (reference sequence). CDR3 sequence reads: CASSPGGTDTQYF. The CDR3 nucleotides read TGTGCCAGCAGTCCCGGGGGCACAGATACGCAGTATTTT.

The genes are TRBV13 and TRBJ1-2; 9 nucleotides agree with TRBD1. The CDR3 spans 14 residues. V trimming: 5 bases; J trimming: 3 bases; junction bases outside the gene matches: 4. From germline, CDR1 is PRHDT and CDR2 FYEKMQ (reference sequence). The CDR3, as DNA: TGTGCCAGCAGCCTTTGGACAGGGGACTATGGCTACACCTTC. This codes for CASSLWTGDYGYTF. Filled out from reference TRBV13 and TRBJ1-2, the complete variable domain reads AAGVIQSPRHLIKEKRETATLKCYPIPRHDTVYWYQQGPGQDPQFLISFYEKMQSDKGSIPDRFSAQQFSDYHSELNMSSLELGDSALYFCASSLWTGDYGYTFGSGTRLTVV.

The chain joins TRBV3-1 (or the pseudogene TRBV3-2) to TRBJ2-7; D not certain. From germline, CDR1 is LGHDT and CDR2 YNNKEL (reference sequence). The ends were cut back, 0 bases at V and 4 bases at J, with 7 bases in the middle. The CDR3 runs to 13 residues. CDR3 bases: TGTGCCAGCAGCCAAGAGGGTGGGTACGAGCAGTACTTC. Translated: CASSQEGGYEQYF.

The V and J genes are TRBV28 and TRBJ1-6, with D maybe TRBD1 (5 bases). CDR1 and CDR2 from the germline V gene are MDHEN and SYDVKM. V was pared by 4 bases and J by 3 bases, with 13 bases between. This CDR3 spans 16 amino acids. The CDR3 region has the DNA TGTGCCAGCAGTTCCCAGACAGAAGTCTATAATTCACCCCTCCACTTT. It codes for CASSSQTEVYNSPLHF.

In nucleotides, the CDR3 is TGTGCCAGCTCACCCGATCAGCCCCAGCATTTT. Translating gives CASSPDQPQHF. The chain joins TRBV18 to TRBJ1-5; no definite D call. Deletions cut 3 bases from V and 5 bases from J, with 2 bases between. Looked up from germline, CDR1 is KGHSH and CDR2 is LQKENI. CDR3 length: 11 residues.

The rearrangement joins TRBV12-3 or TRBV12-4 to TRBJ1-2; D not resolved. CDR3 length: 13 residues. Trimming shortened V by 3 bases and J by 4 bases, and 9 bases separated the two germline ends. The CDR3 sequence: CASSFRSGYGYTF. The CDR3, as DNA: TGTGCCAGCAGTTTCAGGTCAGGCTATGGCTACACCTTC.

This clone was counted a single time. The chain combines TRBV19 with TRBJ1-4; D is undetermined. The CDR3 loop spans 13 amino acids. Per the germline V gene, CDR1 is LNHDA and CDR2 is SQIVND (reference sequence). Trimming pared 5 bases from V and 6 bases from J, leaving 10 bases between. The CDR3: CASSEFRDEKLFF. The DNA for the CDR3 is TGTGCCAGTAGTGAATTTCGGGATGAAAAACTGTTTTTT.

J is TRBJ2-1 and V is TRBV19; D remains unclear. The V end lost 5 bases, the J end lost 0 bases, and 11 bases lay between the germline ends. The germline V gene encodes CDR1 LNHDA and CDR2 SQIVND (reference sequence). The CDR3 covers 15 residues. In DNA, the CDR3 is TGTGCCAGTAGTCCGTTCGAGATCTCCTACAATGAGCAGTTCTTC. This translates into CASSPFEISYNEQFF.

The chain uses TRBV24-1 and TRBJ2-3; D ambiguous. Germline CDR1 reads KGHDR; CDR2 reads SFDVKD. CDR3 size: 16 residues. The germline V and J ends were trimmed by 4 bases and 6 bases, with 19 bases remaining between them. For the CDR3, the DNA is TGTGCCACCAGTGACCCCCGGACCTTGGAGTCGGATACGCAGTATTTT. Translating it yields CATSDPRTLESDTQYF.

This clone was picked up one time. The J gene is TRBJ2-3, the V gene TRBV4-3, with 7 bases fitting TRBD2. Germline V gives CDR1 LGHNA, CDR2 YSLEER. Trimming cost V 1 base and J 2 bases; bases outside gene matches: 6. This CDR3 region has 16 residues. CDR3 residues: CASSQGVAGDTDTQYF. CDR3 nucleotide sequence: TGCGCCAGCAGCCAAGGGGTGGCGGGGGACACAGATACGCAGTATTTT.